A single sample is the source of the 21 T cell receptor beta chains below, sequenced in a study of control samples from healthy donors and cancer patients. Repertoires were generated with immunoSEQ multiplex PCR, while TCRdb's copy carries only in-frame clones and drops some. Among 75,000 to 95,000 clones, about 89% were seen once, and the ten largest hold less than 10%. What was sequenced was PBMCs. These TCRs come from a woman aged 45-60 years with colorectal cancer.

This chain uses TRBV28 with TRBJ1-5; 9 bases match TRBD1. Trimming cost V 4 bases and J 0 bases; bases outside gene matches: 16. There are 20 residues in the CDR3. Germline assignment: CDR1 MDHEN and CDR2 SYDVKM. CDR3 sequence: CASSWGTGNYRRYSNQPQHF. The DNA of the CDR3 is TGTGCCAGCAGTTGGGGGACAGGGAATTATAGGCGGTATAGCAATCAGCCCCAGCATTTT.

The rearrangement links TRBV6-1 to TRBJ2-1; no clear D. The CDR3 length is 15 residues. CDR1 and CDR2 from the germline V gene are MNHNS and SASEGT. Deletions cut 0 bases from V and 1 base from J, with 7 bases between. For the CDR3, the DNA is TGTGCCAGCAGTGAAGCGCGTCAGTCCTACAATGAGCAGTTCTTC. Its protein product is CASSEARQSYNEQFF.

The chain combines TRBV2 with TRBJ2-3; 14 bases are shared with TRBD2. CDR1 and CDR2 from the germline V gene are SNHLY and FYNNEI. The CDR3 covers 16 residues. Germline trimming cut 6 bases from V and 3 bases from J; bases unmatched to any gene: 5. The CDR3 DNA sequence: TGTGCCAGCAGACCCGGACTAGCGGGGGGTACAGATACGCAGTATTTT. It yields the protein CASRPGLAGGTDTQYF.

This chain joins TRBV6-5 and TRBJ2-7, with 8 bases lining up with TRBD2. Germline CDR1 reads MNHEY; CDR2 reads SVGAGI. V dropped 7 bases and J dropped 3; count of bases not matched to a gene: 8. This CDR3 region has 14 residues. Written as DNA, the CDR3 is TGTGCCAGCACCGGGGGGGGTAAGAGCTACGAGCAGTACGTC. Amino acids: CASTGGGKSYEQYV.

The chain has TRBV4-3 and TRBJ1-2, with D uncertain. V dropped 0 bases and J dropped 1 base, with 6 bases sitting between them. The CDR3 has 14 residues. Germline V gives CDR1 LGHNA, CDR2 YSLEER. Here the CDR3 DNA reads TGCGCCAGCAGCCAAGATGGCGTTAACTATGGCTACACCTTC. Its translation: CASSQDGVNYGYTF.

The chain recombines TRBV5-1 with TRBJ2-4; D remains unclear. Germline CDR1 SGHRS, CDR2 YFSETQ. CDR3 length equals 15 residues. Between the trimmed V and J ends, which lost 4 bases and 0 bases, there was a span of 11 bases. DNA of the CDR3: TGCGCCAGCAGCCCCGGCGGTATAGCCAAAAACATTCAGTACTTC. Translated, it gives CASSPGGIAKNIQYF.

V is TRBV5-5 and J is TRBJ1-5; D is unresolved. The ends were cut back, 0 bases at V and 1 base at J, with 11 bases in the middle. The CDR3 contains 16 residues. Germline lookup yields CDR1 SGHKS and CDR2 YYEKEE (reference sequence). The CDR3 here is CASSLEGPRSNQPQHF. CDR3 bases: TGTGCCAGCAGCTTGGAAGGACCCAGGAGCAATCAGCCCCAGCATTTT.

This chain joins TRBV5-1 and TRBJ2-3; D remains unclear. The CDR3 runs 16 residues. Trimming took off 1 base at V and 2 bases at J, with 14 bases between the two ends. Germline V gene lookup returns CDR1 SGHRS and CDR2 YFSETQ. The CDR3 is CASSLQMAPVTDTQYF. DNA for the CDR3: TGCGCCAGCAGCTTGCAGATGGCACCGGTCACAGATACGCAGTATTTT.

Notes on this clone: Other nucleotide sequences from this sample produce the same CDR3. The chain uses TRBV30 and TRBJ1-1; the D gene is possibly TRBD1 (5 bases). V lost 3 bases to trimming and J lost 5 bases, with 13 bases between them. Germline lookup yields CDR1 GTSNPN and CDR2 SVGIG (reference sequence). This CDR3 comprises 13 residues. CDR3 nucleotides: TGTGCCTGGAGGGGGCTGGGGGGGACTGAAGCTTTCTTT. This sequence encodes CAWRGLGGTEAFF.

CDR3 protein: CASSLTHRARTDTQYF. The DNA for the CDR3 is TGTGCCAGCAGCTTAACTCACAGGGCCCGCACAGATACGCAGTATTTT. The chain couples TRBV7-8 to TRBJ2-3; TRBD1 might be the D (6 bases). The V gene lost 2 bases and the J gene lost 1 base, with 13 bases spanning the gap. Germline loops: CDR1 SGHVS, CDR2 FQNEAQ. This CDR3 is 16 amino acids long.

This chain joins TRBV7-3 and TRBJ2-1; perhaps D is TRBD1 or TRBD2 (6 bases each). The CDR3 has 15 amino acids. Per the germline V gene, CDR1 is SGHTA and CDR2 is FQGTGA. The V gene lost 3 bases and the J gene lost 4 bases, with 13 bases spanning the gap. CDR3 residues: CASSLSGARYNEQFF. CDR3 DNA: TGTGCCAGCAGCTTGTCGGGGGCGCGATACAATGAGCAGTTCTTC.

This clone was observed a few times. This chain joins TRBV19 and TRBJ1-1; D gene ambiguous. This CDR3 spans 11 amino acids. Per germline, CDR1 LNHDA and CDR2 SQIVND (reference sequence). The V gene lost 7 bases and the J gene lost 5 bases, with 8 bases spanning the gap. CDR3 loop: CASTSETEAFF. The CDR3 nucleotides read TGTGCCAGTACGAGTGAGACTGAAGCTTTCTTT.

This chain connects TRBV3-1 (or the pseudogene TRBV3-2) to TRBJ2-1, with D possibly matching TRBD1 (6 bases). V was clipped by 0 bases and J by 0 bases, with 6 bases between them. The germline V gene has CDR1 LGHDT and CDR2 YNNKEL (reference sequence). The CDR3 is made up of 15 amino acids. The CDR3: CASSQETGSYNEQFF. The CDR3 DNA reads TGTGCCAGCAGCCAAGAGACAGGCTCCTACAATGAGCAGTTCTTC.

This chain links TRBV12-1 with TRBJ1-5; TRBD1 is taken as the D call from the table, unchecked against the DNA. TRBV12-1 has pseudogene status. This CDR3 region has 16 residues. CDR3 DNA sequence: TGTGCCAGCAGCTTTTCTGGTTCGACAGGGGGCAAGCCCCAGCATTTT. Translated, it gives CASSFSGSTGGKPQHF.

The chain joins TRBV20-1 to TRBJ1-1, with D unclear. Trimming took off 6 bases at V and 3 bases at J, with 5 bases between the two ends. Germline V gives CDR1 DFQATT, CDR2 SNEGSKA (reference sequence). The CDR3 extends over 10 amino acids. The CDR3 sequence is CSAYYTEAFF. The CDR3 bases are TGCAGTGCGTACTACACTGAAGCTTTCTTT.

The chain is built from TRBV4-1 and TRBJ1-1; D gene uncertain. The CDR3 is 14 residues long. The germline V gene has CDR1 MGHRA and CDR2 YSYEKL. Trimming removed 1 base from V and 4 bases from J, with 10 bases in between. DNA for the CDR3: TGCGCCAGCAGCCAAGGATATGGCGTCACTGAAGCTTTCTTT. Encoded protein: CASSQGYGVTEAFF.

The chain uses TRBV5-1 and TRBJ1-1, with D perhaps TRBD1 (6 bases). Germline V gives CDR1 SGHRS, CDR2 YFSETQ. V was clipped by 7 bases and J by 0 bases, with 22 bases between them. The CDR3 contains 17 residues. Here the CDR3 DNA reads TGCGCCAGCCTCTGGTTGCAGGGGAGGGGGGTGAACACTGAAGCTTTCTTT. It codes for CASLWLQGRGVNTEAFF.

This clone came up a few times. The rearrangement links TRBV27 to TRBJ2-2; no definite D call. The ends were cut back, 5 bases at V and 2 bases at J, with 15 bases in the middle. Germline CDR1 MNHEY, CDR2 SMNVEV (reference sequence). CDR3 length: 16 amino acids. The CDR3 protein is CASSTIDTQNTGELFF. The CDR3 coding sequence is TGTGCCAGCAGTACCATCGACACCCAAAACACCGGGGAGCTGTTTTTT.

This sequence joins TRBV14 and TRBJ1-1; D may be TRBD1 (5 bases). V lost 5 bases, J lost 1 base, and 8 bases lay in between. This CDR3 has 13 amino acids. Germline assignment: CDR1 SGHDN and CDR2 FVKESK. CDR3: CASSRDPNTEAFF. CDR3 coding DNA: TGTGCCAGCAGCAGGGACCCGAACACTGAAGCTTTCTTT. The full variable domain, completed using reference TRBV14 and TRBJ1-1, is EAGVTQFPSHSVIEKGQTVTLRCDPISGHDNLYWYRRVMGKEIKFLLHFVKESKQDESGMPNNRFLAERTGGTYSTLKVQPAELEDSGVYFCASSRDPNTEAFFGQGTRLTVV.

The rearrangement joins TRBV5-1 to TRBJ1-6; 7 positions agree with TRBD1. The CDR3 spans 18 residues. The V and J ends lost 4 bases and 0 bases, in that order; junction bases with no gene match: 10. Germline assignment: CDR1 SGHRS and CDR2 YFSETQ. This CDR3 is CASSQTGTATSYNSPLHF. CDR3 nucleotide sequence: TGCGCCAGCAGCCAAACCGGGACAGCAACCTCCTATAATTCACCCCTCCACTTT.

The V gene is TRBV7-2, the J gene TRBJ1-5; unclear D gene. Germline V lookup: CDR1 SGHTA, CDR2 FQGNSA. This CDR3 contains 14 residues. Trimming pared 2 bases from V and 9 bases from J, leaving 14 bases between. CDR3 DNA: TGTGCCAGCAGCTTATTGCAGTCCTCGGGGCCCCAGCATTTT. It is translated as CASSLLQSSGPQHF.